Below, 30 T cell receptor beta chains from the same sample are listed, as sequenced in a study of Ad26.COV2.S vaccination and SARS-CoV-2 variants. The treatment is: roughly 18 received Ad26.COV2.S at low or high dose, single or two shots; about 5 received placebo; per-sample allocation not given. Specimens were obtained on day 63 following the first vaccine or placebo injection. Sequencing was performed with immunoSEQ multiplex PCR; in TCRdb, only in-frame clones are kept and a portion is missing. The profile covers about 460,000 clones, with nearly 90% appearing a single time and about 1.5% taken by the ten largest. Material: peripheral blood, obtained in a trial of Ad26.COV2.S vaccine versus placebo. Source of these receptors: a person aged 18-60 years who received the Ad26.COV2.S COVID-19 vaccine or a placebo.

The chain couples TRBV4-3 to TRBJ2-3; 7 bases align to TRBD2. V shed 0 bases, J shed 3 bases, and the junction held 9 bases outside the gene matches. Germline CDR1 LGHNA, CDR2 YSLEER. The CDR3 is 17 residues long. CDR3 in amino acids: CASSQERSWEGTDTQYF. The CDR3 DNA follows: TGCGCCAGCAGCCAAGAAAGGTCCTGGGAGGGTACAGATACGCAGTATTTT.

This clone was counted only a few times. V gene TRBV10-3 combines with J gene TRBJ1-6; 10 bases align to TRBD1. From germline, CDR1 is ENHRY and CDR2 SYGVKD. The V and J ends lost 7 bases and 10 bases, in that order; junction bases with no gene match: 10. This CDR3 region has 15 residues. CDR3 sequence (DNA): TGTGCCATCATGACGCCGGGACAGGGGAGCTCACCCCTCCACTTT. Translation: CAIMTPGQGSSPLHF.

The gene calls are TRBV9 and TRBJ2-1; D tentatively fits TRBD1 or TRBD2 (5 bases each). The germline CDR1 and CDR2 sequences are SGDLS and YYNGEE. The CDR3 loop spans 16 amino acids. V was clipped by 0 bases and J by 5 bases, with 15 bases between them. CDR3 protein: CASSVEGRADDNEQFF. The CDR3 DNA follows: TGTGCCAGCAGCGTAGAGGGGCGGGCCGACGACAATGAGCAGTTCTTC.

The genes are TRBV3-1 (or the pseudogene TRBV3-2) and TRBJ2-3; 9 bases are shared with TRBD2. Per the germline V gene, CDR1 is LGHDT and CDR2 is YNNKEL (reference sequence). This CDR3 has 18 residues. The V gene end was trimmed by 4 bases and the J gene end by 2 bases; junction bases not matched to a gene: 13. The CDR3 nucleotides read TGTGCCAGCAGCCCCCAGGCCAGCGGGGGGCTCAACACAGATACGCAGTATTTT. Its protein product is CASSPQASGGLNTDTQYF.

J is TRBJ2-7 and V is TRBV13; 8 positions match TRBD2. Germline V gene lookup returns CDR1 PRHDT and CDR2 FYEKMQ (reference sequence). V gave up 5 bases and J gave up 0 bases; unmatched junction bases: 6. This CDR3 contains 15 residues. This chain's CDR3 is CASSAWTSSSYEQYF. The CDR3 coding sequence is TGTGCCAGCAGCGCCTGGACTAGCAGCTCCTACGAGCAGTACTTC.

The rearrangement uses TRBV3-1 (or the pseudogene TRBV3-2) and TRBJ1-2; 10 nucleotides agree with TRBD1. Germline V gives CDR1 LGHDT, CDR2 YNNKEL (reference sequence). With 4 bases clipped from V and 3 bases from J, the junction kept 14 bases outside the gene matches. This CDR3 comprises 18 residues. The CDR3 is CASSRSGLGDRGDYGYTF. The DNA for the CDR3 is TGTGCCAGCAGCCGAAGCGGACTCGGGGACAGGGGTGACTATGGCTACACCTTC.

V and J are TRBV4-3 and TRBJ1-2; unclear D gene. Per the germline V gene, CDR1 is LGHNA and CDR2 is YSLEER. The germline V and J ends were trimmed by 3 bases and 7 bases, with 9 bases remaining between them. The CDR3 covers 12 residues. For the CDR3, the DNA is TGCGCCAGCAGCCACGTGGGGTTTGGCTACACCTTC. Translation gives CASSHVGFGYTF.

This clone occurred a few times. This chain links TRBV9 with TRBJ2-2; TRBD2 aligns across 11 bases. Germline loops: CDR1 SGDLS, CDR2 YYNGEE. Trimming took 3 bases from V and 6 from J; bases not matched to a gene: 7. CDR3 size: 16 residues. Here the CDR3 DNA reads TGTGCCAGCAGCGGTCCTAGCGGGGGGACCCCCGGGGAGCTGTTTTTT. The encoded protein is CASSGPSGGTPGELFF.

This clone has just a few counts. The chain employs TRBV18 and TRBJ1-5; TRBD1 matches 7 bases. Germline CDR1 is KGHSH and CDR2 is LQKENI. The CDR3 consists of 15 residues. V lost 3 bases to trimming and J lost 9 bases; unmatched junction nucleotides: 11. The CDR3 loop is CASSPRDRDVGPQHF. Written as DNA, the CDR3 is TGTGCCAGCTCACCCCGAGACAGGGACGTCGGGCCCCAGCATTTT.

The chain links TRBV5-1 to TRBJ2-3, with D possibly being TRBD2 (6 bases). This CDR3 is 14 amino acids long. The germline gives CDR1 SGHRS, CDR2 YFSETQ. V lost 0 bases to trimming and J lost 2 bases, with 7 bases between them. CDR3: CASSLGGVTDTQYF. DNA for the CDR3: TGCGCCAGCAGCTTGGGCGGGGTCACAGATACGCAGTATTTT. The entire variable domain, with the rest obtained from reference TRBV5-1 and TRBJ2-3, is as follows: KAGVTQTPRYLIKTRGQQVTLSCSPISGHRSVSWYQQTPGQGLQFLFEYFSETQRNKGNFPGRFSGRQFSNSRSEMNVSTLELGDSALYLCASSLGGVTDTQYFGPGTRLTVL.

The rearrangement joins TRBV5-5 to TRBJ2-5; D call uncertain. The V end lost 0 bases, the J end lost 0 bases, and 9 bases lay between the germline ends. Germline CDR1 reads SGHKS; CDR2 reads YYEKEE (reference sequence). The CDR3 contains 15 residues. The CDR3 DNA follows: TGTGCCAGCAGCTTGGCCCCAAAGGACCAAGAGACCCAGTACTTC. As protein: CASSLAPKDQETQYF.

The V gene is TRBV15, the J gene TRBJ2-1, with 9 bases identical to TRBD1. CDR3 length equals 17 residues. V trimming: 0 bases; J trimming: 0 bases; junction bases outside the gene matches: 3. Germline V gene sequence: CDR1 LNHNV, CDR2 YYDKDF (reference sequence). The chain's CDR3 is CATSRDYRGPSYNEQFF. The CDR3 DNA reads as TGTGCCACCAGCAGAGATTACAGGGGGCCCTCCTACAATGAGCAGTTCTTC.

This chain uses TRBV19 with TRBJ1-2; D ambiguous. The CDR3 contains 12 residues. The V gene's germline CDR1 is LNHDA and CDR2 SQIVND (reference sequence). V dropped 4 bases and J dropped 8 bases, with 11 bases sitting between them. Here the CDR3 reads CASSTPGMGYTF. The CDR3 DNA reads as TGTGCCAGTAGTACACCGGGTATGGGCTACACCTTC. Full variable domain (rest looked up from reference TRBV19 and TRBJ1-2): DGGITQSPKYLFRKEGQNVTLSCEQNLNHDAMYWYRQDPGQGLRLIYYSQIVNDFQKGDIAEGYSVSREKKESFPLTVTSAQKNPTAFYLCASSTPGMGYTFGSGTRLTVV.

The chain links TRBV2 to TRBJ2-7; tentative D call: TRBD2 (6 bases). With 3 bases removed from V and 0 bases from J, the gap between germline ends came to 18 bases. CDR3 length: 17 amino acids. CDR1 and CDR2 from the germline V gene are SNHLY and FYNNEI. DNA of the CDR3: TGTGCCAGCAGTGAGGGAAGAGTTAAGCGGGCCTCCTACGAGCAGTACTTC. Translation gives CASSEGRVKRASYEQYF.

The chain recombines TRBV27 with TRBJ2-5, with 9 bases fitting TRBD2. Germline trimming cut 1 base from V and 3 bases from J; bases unmatched to any gene: 9. Germline V gene sequence: CDR1 MNHEY, CDR2 SMNVEV (reference sequence). This CDR3 has 17 amino acids. The CDR3 DNA is TGTGCCAGCAGTTTATATCGCCTGGGGACTAGCAAAGAGACCCAGTACTTC. It codes for CASSLYRLGTSKETQYF.

The rearrangement joins TRBV7-3 to TRBJ1-1; D is perhaps TRBD1 (5 bases). This CDR3 has 13 amino acids. Trimming took off 2 bases at V and 6 bases at J, with 10 bases between the two ends. Germline V gene sequence: CDR1 SGHTA, CDR2 FQGTGA. In nucleotides, the CDR3 is TGTGCCAGCAGCTTAGTAGGGGTCGCTGAAGCTTTCTTT. Its translation is CASSLVGVAEAFF.

The chain couples TRBV30 to TRBJ2-3; D ambiguous. The germline CDR1 and CDR2 sequences are GTSNPN and SVGIG (reference sequence). This CDR3 has 13 residues. V was trimmed by 3 bases and J by 0 bases, leaving 7 bases between them. The DNA for the CDR3 is TGTGCCTGGAGCGGTCTTAGCACAGATACGCAGTATTTT. It yields the protein CAWSGLSTDTQYF.

The V call is TRBV18, the J call TRBJ1-6; D is uncertain. Germline-derived CDR1 and CDR2 are KGHSH and LQKENI. The CDR3 has 14 amino acids. The ends were cut back, 3 bases at V and 7 bases at J, with 10 bases in the middle. The CDR3 loop is CASSPDVRNSPLHF. The CDR3 DNA is TGTGCCAGCTCACCGGACGTCCGAAATTCACCCCTCCACTTT.

This clone was seen a single time. Here the CDR3 DNA reads TGTGCCACCCAAAATTGGGGGCGTGAAAAACTGTTTTTT. This sequence encodes CATQNWGREKLFF. This chain connects TRBV15 to TRBJ1-4; weak D call: TRBD1 (6 bases). Trimming took off 8 bases at V and 7 bases at J, with 14 bases between the two ends. Per germline, CDR1 LNHNV and CDR2 YYDKDF (reference sequence). This CDR3 is 13 amino acids long.

This chain links TRBV5-4 with TRBJ1-1; TRBD1 aligns across 7 bases. The CDR3 is 17 residues long. Germline V gives CDR1 SGHNT, CDR2 YYREEE (reference sequence). After removal of 2 bases from V and 7 bases from J, the junction contained 17 bases not matched to a gene. CDR3 nucleotides: TGTGCCAGCAGCTTTTCTGTCCCCGGGGACAGATGGATTGAAGCTTTCTTT. Amino acid sequence: CASSFSVPGDRWIEAFF.

This chain joins TRBV28 and TRBJ1-2; TRBD1 agrees at 8 bases. Trimming removed 6 bases from V and 3 bases from J; junction bases left unmatched: 9. Per the germline V gene, CDR1 is MDHEN and CDR2 is SYDVKM. The CDR3 covers 15 residues. CDR3 nucleotide sequence: TGTGCCAGCAGGTATTCAGGGGGCGATCACTATGGCTACACCTTC. Its translation is CASRYSGGDHYGYTF.

The V and J genes are TRBV27 and TRBJ2-6; 7 bases line up with TRBD1. The CDR3 sequence is 17 residues long. V dropped 4 bases and J dropped 2; count of bases not matched to a gene: 8. Germline CDR1 MNHEY, CDR2 SMNVEV (reference sequence). CDR3 coding DNA: TGTGCCAGCAGTTCCGGGACAGAATTCCCTGGGGCCAACGTCCTGACTTTC. Encoded protein: CASSSGTEFPGANVLTF. The full variable domain, in which reference TRBV27 and TRBJ2-6 provide the parts outside the CDR3, is EAQVTQNPRYLITVTGKKLTVTCSQNMNHEYMSWYRQDPGLGLRQIYYSMNVEVTDKGDVPEGYKVSRKEKRNFPLILESPSPNQTSLYFCASSSGTEFPGANVLTFGAGSRLTVL.

The chain couples TRBV29-1 to TRBJ1-2; D possibly corresponds to TRBD1 (5 bases). Trimming pared 4 bases from V and 8 bases from J, leaving 17 bases between. This CDR3 comprises 13 residues. Germline V gene lookup returns CDR1 SQVTM and CDR2 ANQGSEA. The CDR3 region is CSVAGTSPGGYTF. The CDR3 nucleotides read TGCAGCGTTGCCGGGACTTCCCCGGGAGGCTACACCTTC. The full variable domain, rest sourced from reference TRBV29-1 and TRBJ1-2, is SAVISQKPSRDICQRGTSLTIQCQVDSQVTMMFWYRQQPGQSLTLIATANQGSEATYESGFVIDKFPISRPNLTFSTLTVSNMSPEDSSIYLCSVAGTSPGGYTFGSGTRLTVV.

CDR3 amino acids: CASSLGLAGGNEQFF. The CDR3 nucleotides read TGTGCCAGCAGCTTGGGACTAGCGGGAGGGAATGAGCAGTTCTTC. The chain joins TRBV5-4 to TRBJ2-1; TRBD2 agrees at 14 bases. Per the germline V gene, CDR1 is SGHNT and CDR2 is YYREEE (reference sequence). The V gene end was trimmed by 0 bases and the J gene end by 7 bases; junction bases not matched to a gene: 0. The CDR3 covers 15 residues.

In its sample, this clone was seen once. The genes are TRBV29-1 and TRBJ2-4, with D perhaps TRBD1 or TRBD2 (6 bases each). From germline, CDR1 is SQVTM and CDR2 ANQGSEA. The CDR3 totals 11 residues. Deletions cut 4 bases from V and 12 bases from J, with 13 bases between. CDR3 in amino acids: CSVGRGPDQYF. As DNA, the CDR3 is TGCAGCGTTGGACGGGGGCCAGATCAGTACTTC.

V and J are TRBV27 and TRBJ2-2; 12 nucleotides match TRBD2. The V and J ends lost 3 bases and 0 bases, in that order; junction bases with no gene match: 5. The germline V gene has CDR1 MNHEY and CDR2 SMNVEV (reference sequence). The CDR3 spans 18 residues. The CDR3: CASSFPGLAGSNTGELFF. Here the CDR3 DNA reads TGTGCCAGCAGTTTCCCCGGACTAGCGGGGTCGAACACCGGGGAGCTGTTTTTT.

The V call is TRBV6-5, the J call TRBJ1-3; no clear D gene. Germline V gene lookup returns CDR1 MNHEY and CDR2 SVGAGI. The V end lost 0 bases, the J end lost 0 bases, and 6 bases lay between the germline ends. This CDR3 contains 15 residues. CDR3 protein: CASSYSALSGNTIYF. In DNA, the CDR3 is TGTGCCAGCAGTTACTCGGCACTCTCTGGAAACACCATATATTTT.

The chain carries TRBV30 and TRBJ1-3, with unresolved D. Germline V gene data show CDR1 as GTSNPN and CDR2 as SVGIG (reference sequence). Trimming pared 0 bases from V and 0 bases from J, leaving 3 bases between. The CDR3 runs 13 residues. The CDR3 spells CAWSVPSGNTIYF. Written as DNA, the CDR3 is TGTGCCTGGAGTGTCCCCTCTGGAAACACCATATATTTT.

This clone came up a few times. The gene calls are TRBV9 and TRBJ2-1; the match to TRBD2 covers 9 bases. Germline values: CDR1 SGDLS, CDR2 YYNGEE. CDR3 length equals 15 residues. Trimming cost V 0 bases and J 7 bases; bases outside gene matches: 5. The chain's CDR3 is CASSVEGGRANEQFF. Written as DNA, the CDR3 is TGTGCCAGCAGCGTAGAGGGCGGGAGGGCGAATGAGCAGTTCTTC.

The chain couples TRBV6-5 to TRBJ2-3; 8 bases are shared with TRBD1. The V gene end was trimmed by 7 bases and the J gene end by 1 base; junction bases not matched to a gene: 7. The CDR3 contains 15 residues. The germline V gene has CDR1 MNHEY and CDR2 SVGAGI. The CDR3 spells CASKDRGFGTDTQYF. In nucleotides, the CDR3 is TGTGCCAGCAAAGACAGGGGTTTTGGCACAGATACGCAGTATTTT.